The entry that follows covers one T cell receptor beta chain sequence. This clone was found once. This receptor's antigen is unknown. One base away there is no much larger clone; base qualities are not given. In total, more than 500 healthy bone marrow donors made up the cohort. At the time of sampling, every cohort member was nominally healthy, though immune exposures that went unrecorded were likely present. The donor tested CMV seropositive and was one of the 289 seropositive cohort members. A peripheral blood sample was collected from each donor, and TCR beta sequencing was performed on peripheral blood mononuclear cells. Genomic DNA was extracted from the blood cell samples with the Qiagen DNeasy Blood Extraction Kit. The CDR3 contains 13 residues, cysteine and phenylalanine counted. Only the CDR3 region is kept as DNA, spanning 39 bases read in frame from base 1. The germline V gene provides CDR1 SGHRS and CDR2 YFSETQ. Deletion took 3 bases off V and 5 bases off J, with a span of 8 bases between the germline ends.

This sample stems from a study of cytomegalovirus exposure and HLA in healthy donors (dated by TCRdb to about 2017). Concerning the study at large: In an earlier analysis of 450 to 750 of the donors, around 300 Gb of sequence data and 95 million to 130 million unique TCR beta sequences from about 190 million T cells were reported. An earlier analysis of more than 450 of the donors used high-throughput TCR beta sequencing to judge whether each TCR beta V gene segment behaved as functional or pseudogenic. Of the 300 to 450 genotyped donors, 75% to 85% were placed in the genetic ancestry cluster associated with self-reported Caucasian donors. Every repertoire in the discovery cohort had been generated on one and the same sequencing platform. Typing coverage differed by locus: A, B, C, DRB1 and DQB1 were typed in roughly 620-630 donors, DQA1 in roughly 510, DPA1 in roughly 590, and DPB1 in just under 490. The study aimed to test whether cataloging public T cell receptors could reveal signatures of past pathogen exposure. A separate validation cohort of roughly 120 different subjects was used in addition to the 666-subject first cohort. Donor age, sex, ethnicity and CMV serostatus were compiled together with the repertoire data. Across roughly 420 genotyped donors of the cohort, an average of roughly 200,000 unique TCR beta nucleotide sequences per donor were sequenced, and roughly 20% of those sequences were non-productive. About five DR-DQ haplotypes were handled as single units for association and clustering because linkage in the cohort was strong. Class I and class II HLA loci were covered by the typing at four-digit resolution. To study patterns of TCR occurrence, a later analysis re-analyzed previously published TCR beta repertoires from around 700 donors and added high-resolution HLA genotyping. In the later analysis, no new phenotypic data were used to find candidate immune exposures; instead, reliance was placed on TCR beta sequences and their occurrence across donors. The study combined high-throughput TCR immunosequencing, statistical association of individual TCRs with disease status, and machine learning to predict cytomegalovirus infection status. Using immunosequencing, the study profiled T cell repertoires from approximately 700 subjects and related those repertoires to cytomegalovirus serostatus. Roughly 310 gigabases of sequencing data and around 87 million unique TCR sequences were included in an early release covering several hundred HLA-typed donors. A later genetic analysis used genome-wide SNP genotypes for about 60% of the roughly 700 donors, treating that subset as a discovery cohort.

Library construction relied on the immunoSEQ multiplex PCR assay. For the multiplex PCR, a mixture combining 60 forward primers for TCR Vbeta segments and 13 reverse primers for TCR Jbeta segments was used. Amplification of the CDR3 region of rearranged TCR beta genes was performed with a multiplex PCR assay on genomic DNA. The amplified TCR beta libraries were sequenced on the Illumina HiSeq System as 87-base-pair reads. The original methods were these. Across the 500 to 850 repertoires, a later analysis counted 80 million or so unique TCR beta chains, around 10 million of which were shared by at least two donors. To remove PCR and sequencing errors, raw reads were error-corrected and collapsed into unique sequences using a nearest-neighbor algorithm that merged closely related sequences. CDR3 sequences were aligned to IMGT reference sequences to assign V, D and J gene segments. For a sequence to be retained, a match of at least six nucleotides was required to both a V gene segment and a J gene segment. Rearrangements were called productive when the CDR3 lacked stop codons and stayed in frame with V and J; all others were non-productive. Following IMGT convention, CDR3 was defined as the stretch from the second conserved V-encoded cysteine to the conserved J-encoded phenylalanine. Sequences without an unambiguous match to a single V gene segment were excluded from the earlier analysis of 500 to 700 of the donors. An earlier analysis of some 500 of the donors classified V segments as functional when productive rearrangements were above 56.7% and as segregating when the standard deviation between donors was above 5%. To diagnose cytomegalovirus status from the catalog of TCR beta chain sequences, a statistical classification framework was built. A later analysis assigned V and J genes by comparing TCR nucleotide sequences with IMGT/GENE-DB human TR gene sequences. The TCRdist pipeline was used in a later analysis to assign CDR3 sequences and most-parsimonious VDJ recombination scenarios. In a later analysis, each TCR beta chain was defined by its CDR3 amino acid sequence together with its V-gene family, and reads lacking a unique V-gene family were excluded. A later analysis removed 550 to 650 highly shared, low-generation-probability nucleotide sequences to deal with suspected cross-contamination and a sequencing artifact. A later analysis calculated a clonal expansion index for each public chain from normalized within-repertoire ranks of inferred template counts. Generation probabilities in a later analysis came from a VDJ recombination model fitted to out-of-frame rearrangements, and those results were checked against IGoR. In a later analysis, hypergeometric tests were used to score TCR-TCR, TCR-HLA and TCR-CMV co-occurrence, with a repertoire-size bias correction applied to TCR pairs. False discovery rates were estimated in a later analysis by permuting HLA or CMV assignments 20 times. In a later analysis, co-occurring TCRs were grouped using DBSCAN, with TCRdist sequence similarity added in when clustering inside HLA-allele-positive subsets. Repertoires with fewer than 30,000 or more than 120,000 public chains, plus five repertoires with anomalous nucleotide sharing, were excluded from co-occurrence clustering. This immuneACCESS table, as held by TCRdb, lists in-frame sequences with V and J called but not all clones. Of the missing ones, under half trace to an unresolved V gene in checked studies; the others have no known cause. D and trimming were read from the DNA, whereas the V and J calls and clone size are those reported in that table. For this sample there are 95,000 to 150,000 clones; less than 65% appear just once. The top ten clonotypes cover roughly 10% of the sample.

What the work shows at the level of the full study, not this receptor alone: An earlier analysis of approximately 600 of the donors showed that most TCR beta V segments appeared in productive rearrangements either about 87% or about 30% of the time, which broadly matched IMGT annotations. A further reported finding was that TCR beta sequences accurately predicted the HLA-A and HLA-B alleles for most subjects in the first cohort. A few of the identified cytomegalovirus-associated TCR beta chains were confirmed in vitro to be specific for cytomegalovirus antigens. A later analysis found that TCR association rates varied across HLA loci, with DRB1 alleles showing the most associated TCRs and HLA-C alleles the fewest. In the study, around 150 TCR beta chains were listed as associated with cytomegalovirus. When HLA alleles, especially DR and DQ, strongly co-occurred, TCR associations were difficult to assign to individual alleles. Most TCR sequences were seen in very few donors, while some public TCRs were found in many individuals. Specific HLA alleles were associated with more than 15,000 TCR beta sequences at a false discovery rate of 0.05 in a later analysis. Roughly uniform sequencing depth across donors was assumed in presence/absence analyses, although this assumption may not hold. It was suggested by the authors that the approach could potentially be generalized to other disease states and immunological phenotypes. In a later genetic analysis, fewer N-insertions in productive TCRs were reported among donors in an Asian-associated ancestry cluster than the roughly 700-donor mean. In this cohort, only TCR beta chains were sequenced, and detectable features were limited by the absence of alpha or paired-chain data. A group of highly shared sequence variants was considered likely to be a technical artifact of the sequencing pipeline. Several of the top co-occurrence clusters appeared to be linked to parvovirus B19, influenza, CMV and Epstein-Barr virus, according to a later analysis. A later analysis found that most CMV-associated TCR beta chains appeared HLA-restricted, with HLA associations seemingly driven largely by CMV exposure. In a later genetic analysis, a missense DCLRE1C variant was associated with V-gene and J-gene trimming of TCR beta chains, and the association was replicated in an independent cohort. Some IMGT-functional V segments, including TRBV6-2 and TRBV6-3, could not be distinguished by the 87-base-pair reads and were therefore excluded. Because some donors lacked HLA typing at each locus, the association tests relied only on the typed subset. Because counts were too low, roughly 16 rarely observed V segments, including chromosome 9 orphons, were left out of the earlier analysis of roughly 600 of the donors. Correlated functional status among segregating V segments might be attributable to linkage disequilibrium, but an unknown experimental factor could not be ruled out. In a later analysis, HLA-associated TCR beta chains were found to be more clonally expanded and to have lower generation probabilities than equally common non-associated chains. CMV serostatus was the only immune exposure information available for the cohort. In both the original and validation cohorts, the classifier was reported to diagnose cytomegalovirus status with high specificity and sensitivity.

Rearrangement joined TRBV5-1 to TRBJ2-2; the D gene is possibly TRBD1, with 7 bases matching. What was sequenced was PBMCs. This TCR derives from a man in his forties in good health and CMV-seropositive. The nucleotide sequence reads TGCGCCAGCAGCTCAGGGGGGACCGGGGAGCTGTTTTTT. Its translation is CASSSGGTGELFF.